The next 11 T cell receptor beta chains were all read from a single sample in a study of regulatory T cells in long-lasting Graves disease. The time point here: newly diagnosed GD, antithyroid drugs for less than 3 months. PBMC-derived RNA was used for the TCR library. Both iRepertoire HTBI primers and Arm-PCR of CDR3 regions were used to build the TCR beta libraries. Each CDR3 protein is one row after TCRdb ran MiXCR on the multiplex PCR reads. There are approximately 310,000 distinct CDR3 sequences in the sample; over 15% occur only once, and roughly 35% lies in the top ten. The sample in question was peripheral blood mononuclear cells (PBMCs), obtained at new diagnosis, from a patient treated with antithyroid drugs. The receptors were sampled from a female donor with Graves disease.

V and J are TRBV28 and TRBJ1-2; the match to TRBD1 covers 7 bases. The V gene's germline CDR1 is MDHEN and CDR2 SYDVKM. The CDR3 length is 12 residues. With V trimmed by 6 bases and J by 4 bases, 2 bases remained unmatched. The CDR3 sequence is CASSRDSYGYTF. The CDR3 DNA reads TGTGCCAGCAGCAGGGACAGCTATGGCTACACCTTC.

The table lists this clonotype with many counts. The V call is TRBV6-1, the J call TRBJ1-1; D is undetermined. The CDR3 is 14 amino acids. Trimming took 7 bases from V and 1 from J, leaving 13 bases between them. Germline V lookup: CDR1 MNHNS, CDR2 SASEGT. In DNA, the CDR3 is TGTGCCAGCACCTCCCTCGGAGGGAACACTGAAGCTTTCTTT. As protein: CASTSLGGNTEAFF.

V gene TRBV5-4 combines with J gene TRBJ2-3; D is undetermined. CDR1 and CDR2 (germline): SGHNT, YYREEE (reference sequence). The CDR3 loop spans 15 amino acids. The V end lost 0 bases, the J end lost 0 bases, and 8 bases lay between the germline ends. CDR3 loop: CASSLGPDSTDTQYF. CDR3 sequence (DNA): TGTGCCAGCAGCTTGGGTCCCGATAGCACAGATACGCAGTATTTT.

V is TRBV30 and J is TRBJ2-2; possibly TRBD1 for D (6 bases). Trimming cost V 4 bases and J 2 bases, with 8 bases left between them. CDR1 is GTSNPN and CDR2 is SVGIG in the germline V gene (reference sequence). CDR3 size: 13 residues. CDR3 coding DNA: TGTGCCTGGAACAGGGATAACACCGGGGAGCTGTTTTTT. Translation: CAWNRDNTGELFF.

This clonotype was counted ten times or more. This chain connects TRBV29-1 to TRBJ2-5, with D perhaps TRBD2 (5 bases). The CDR3 loop spans 13 amino acids. V lost 7 bases and J lost 5, with 17 bases in between. Germline V lookup: CDR1 SQVTM, CDR2 ANQGSEA. CDR3 DNA sequence: TGCAGCGCAACGGGAATCGGGGAGGAGACCCAGTACTTC. Its protein is CSATGIGEETQYF.

The J gene is TRBJ2-1, the V gene TRBV20-1; a possible D gene is TRBD2 (5 bases). The V gene lost 3 bases and the J gene lost 2 bases, with 17 bases spanning the gap. The CDR3 spans 16 residues. The germline CDR1 and CDR2 sequences are DFQATT and SNEGSKA (reference sequence). The CDR3 nucleotides are TGCAGTGCTAGGGTCCCCGGGCAGCGGCCCTACAATGAGCAGTTCTTC. This codes for CSARVPGQRPYNEQFF.

The CDR3 here is CASSPAGTSVSHEQFF. For the CDR3, the DNA is TGTGCCAGCAGCCCGGCCGGGACTAGCGTCTCCCATGAGCAGTTCTTC. V gene TRBV7-9 combines with J gene TRBJ2-1, with 10 positions matching TRBD2. Germline CDR1 reads SEHNR; CDR2 reads FQNEAQ (reference sequence). This CDR3 comprises 16 residues. Trimming cost V 5 bases and J 8 bases; bases outside gene matches: 12.

V and J are TRBV27 and TRBJ2-7, with 10 positions matching TRBD2. Unmatched junction bases numbered 11, after V lost 4 bases and J lost 5 bases. Germline lookup yields CDR1 MNHEY and CDR2 SMNVEV (reference sequence). The CDR3 sequence is 16 residues long. The CDR3 loop is CASSSLGLAGAHEQYF. The CDR3 region has the DNA TGTGCCAGCAGTTCACTTGGGCTAGCGGGAGCCCACGAGCAGTACTTC.

In this sample, this clonotype turned up many times. CDR3 residues: CASSLWLAGEDTQYF. Written as DNA, the CDR3 is TGTGCCAGCAGTTTGTGGCTAGCGGGAGAAGATACGCAGTATTTT. V usage is TRBV12-3 or TRBV12-4 and J usage is TRBJ2-3, with 10 nucleotides matching TRBD2. After removal of 3 bases from V and 5 bases from J, the junction contained 5 bases not matched to a gene. The CDR3 is 15 amino acids.

This clonotype was seen at least ten times. This sequence may be a read error, since a much larger clone differs from it by one base. DNA for the CDR3: TGTGCCGGCAGCACAAGGACTAGCGGGGGGAGGCAGTTCTTC. Amino acids: CAGSTRTSGGRQFF. The genes are TRBV11-2 and TRBJ2-1; 14 bases fit TRBD2. The germline gives CDR1 SGHAT, CDR2 FQNNGV. The CDR3 loop spans 14 amino acids.

At least ten counts were recorded for this clonotype. The chain uses TRBV5-5 and TRBJ1-4; no definite D call. CDR3 length: 13 residues. The V gene lost 2 bases and the J gene lost 4 bases, with 6 bases spanning the gap. The germline CDR1 and CDR2 sequences are SGHKS and YYEKEE (reference sequence). The CDR3 loop reads CASSLGINEKLFF. DNA for the CDR3: TGTGCCAGCAGCTTAGGGATTAATGAAAAACTGTTTTTT.